These T cell receptor beta chains were read from a single sample in a study of T cells in Graves' hyperthyroidism and ophthalmopathy. From the multiplex PCR reads, TCRdb called clonotypes with MiXCR, one entry per CDR3 protein. This sample has approximately 400,000 distinct CDR3 sequences; less than 20% occur once, and the top ten carry roughly 7.4%. Sequencing used blood. The receptors were gathered from a woman aged 18-30 years with Graves' hyperthyroidism. The CDR3 runs from the conserved cysteine through the conserved F or W. Clone size is not always given. Where it is, it says once, few, many or a class for expanded clones.

j_call | clone_size | v_call | cdr3_aa
TRBJ2-5 | few | TRBV19 | CASSISAIQETQYF
TRBJ1-5 | many | TRBV20-1 | CSASFGRNQPQHF
TRBJ2-6 | . | TRBV24-1 | CATSAGNNWGANVLTF
TRBJ1-5 | many | TRBV4-2 | CASSQDQGVWQPQHF
TRBJ2-1 | many | TRBV7-2 | CASSPLGGVNYEGQFF
TRBJ1-2 | . | TRBV7-9 | CASSLGERKGYTF
TRBJ2-7 | many | TRBV28 | CASGRRDRGRGEQYF
TRBJ2-7 | many | TRBV6-1 | CASSDADGSSYEQYF
TRBJ2-3 | few | TRBV6-1 | CASSLLAISTDTQYF
TRBJ2-7 | few | TRBV19 | CASSRGAIYEQYF